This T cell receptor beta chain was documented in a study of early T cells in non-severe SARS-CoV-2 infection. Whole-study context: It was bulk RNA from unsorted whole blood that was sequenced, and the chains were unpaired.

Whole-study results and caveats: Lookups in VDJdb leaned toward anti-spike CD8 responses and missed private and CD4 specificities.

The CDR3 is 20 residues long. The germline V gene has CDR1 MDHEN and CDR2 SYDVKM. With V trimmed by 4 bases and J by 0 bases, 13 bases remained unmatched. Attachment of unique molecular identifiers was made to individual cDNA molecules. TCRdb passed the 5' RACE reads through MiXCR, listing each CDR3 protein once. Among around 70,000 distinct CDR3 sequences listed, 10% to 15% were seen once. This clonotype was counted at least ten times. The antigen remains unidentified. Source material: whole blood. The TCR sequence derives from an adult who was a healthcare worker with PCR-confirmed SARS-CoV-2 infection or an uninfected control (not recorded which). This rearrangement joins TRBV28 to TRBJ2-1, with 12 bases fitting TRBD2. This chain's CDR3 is CASSSNYRLAGVPSYNEQFF. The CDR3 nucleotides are TGTGCCAGCAGTTCCAATTATAGACTAGCGGGAGTTCCCTCCTACAATGAGCAGTTCTTC. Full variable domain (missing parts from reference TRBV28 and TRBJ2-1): DVKVTQSSRYLVKRTGEKVFLECVQDMDHENMFWYRQDPGLGLRLIYFSYDVKMKEKGDIPEGYSVSREKKERFSLILESASTNQTSMYLCASSSNYRLAGVPSYNEQFFGPGTRLTVL.